Presented here are 11 T cell receptor beta chains from one specimen sequenced in a study of CD8 T cells in ankylosing spondylitis. Study results and limitations: For ankylosing spondylitis blood, a TCR beta motif of under 10 highly homologous variants appeared characteristic.

Their antigens remain unidentified. One entry per CDR3 protein, called by TCRdb with MiXCR from the 5' RACE reads. The sample yields a few hundred thousand distinct CDR3 sequences, around 20% seen once. The source material was blood, either unsorted or a sorted T cell fraction (not recorded which). These TCRs come from a male donor with ankylosing spondylitis.

V gene TRBV9 combines with J gene TRBJ2-5, with D possibly TRBD2 on 5 matching bases. The CDR3 runs to 14 residues. The V and J ends lost 0 bases and 5 bases respectively, with 11 bases between them. Germline loops: CDR1 SGDLS, CDR2 YYNGEE. This chain's CDR3 is CASSVGGGWETQYF. The CDR3 DNA reads as TGTGCCAGCAGCGTAGGTGGAGGCTGGGAGACCCAGTACTTC.

This clonotype was counted between two and nine times. The chain recombines TRBV5-1 with TRBJ2-7; the D gene is possibly TRBD2 (5 bases). Trimming removed 4 bases at V and 0 bases at J, with 17 bases between. This CDR3 region has 16 residues. Germline assignment: CDR1 SGHRS and CDR2 YFSETQ. Written as DNA, the CDR3 is TGCGCCAGCAGCACTACGGGGTCCACTTCCTCCTACGAGCAGTACTTC. Its translation is CASSTTGSTSSYEQYF. Full variable domain (rest looked up from reference TRBV5-1 and TRBJ2-7): KAGVTQTPRYLIKTRGQQVTLSCSPISGHRSVSWYQQTPGQGLQFLFEYFSETQRNKGNFPGRFSGRQFSNSRSEMNVSTLELGDSALYLCASSTTGSTSSYEQYFGPGTRLTVT.

The V call is TRBV7-2, the J call TRBJ1-5; D remains unclear. The CDR3 sequence is 13 residues long. Germline V gene sequence: CDR1 SGHTA, CDR2 FQGNSA. V was cut by 2 bases and J by 6 bases, with 8 bases left in between. CDR3 nucleotide sequence: TGTGCCAGCAGCTTAAGGATGACTCAGCCCCAGCATTTT. It codes for CASSLRMTQPQHF.

The chain joins TRBV27 to TRBJ2-1, with D tentatively TRBD1 (5 bases). Germline V gene data show CDR1 as MNHEY and CDR2 as SMNVEV (reference sequence). The CDR3 has 15 residues. V lost 6 bases and J 3 bases, leaving 15 bases between the germline ends. CDR3 in amino acids: CASSVGPGRYNEQFF. CDR3 nucleotide sequence: TGTGCCAGCAGCGTGGGGCCAGGCCGCTACAATGAGCAGTTCTTC.

This clonotype was picked up a small number of times. The rearrangement links TRBV25-1 to TRBJ2-2; 10 nucleotides align to TRBD2. With V trimmed by 6 bases and J by 7 bases, 11 bases remained unmatched. CDR3 size: 16 residues. Germline V gene lookup returns CDR1 MGHDK and CDR2 SYGVNS. CDR3 residues: CASRDLAGDLGGELFF. The DNA for the CDR3 is TGTGCCAGCAGAGACCTAGCGGGAGACCTCGGCGGGGAGCTGTTTTTT.

This clonotype was counted a few times. In DNA, the CDR3 is TGTGCCAGCTCATTGGGACAGGTCGAAAATCAGCCCCAGCATTTT. Protein: CASSLGQVENQPQHF. The gene calls are TRBV18 and TRBJ1-5; 8 bases line up with TRBD1. Germline V gene data show CDR1 as KGHSH and CDR2 as LQKENI. Germline trimming cut 5 bases from V and 4 bases from J; bases unmatched to any gene: 7. The CDR3 covers 15 residues.

The sample holds a few counts of this clonotype. The J gene is TRBJ1-1, the V gene TRBV12-3 or TRBV12-4; 9 positions match TRBD1. This CDR3 is built from 14 residues. Losses at the gene ends were 6 bases for V and 5 bases for J; bases not matched to a gene: 7. The CDR3 loop is CASRLTGGWTEAFF. The CDR3 DNA reads as TGTGCCAGCAGACTTACAGGGGGCTGGACTGAAGCTTTCTTT.

There are a few counts of this clonotype. The V call is TRBV5-6, the J call TRBJ2-1; D may be TRBD1 or TRBD2 (5 bases each). This CDR3 has 14 residues. The V gene lost 0 bases and the J gene lost 7 bases, with 11 bases spanning the gap. Looked up from germline, CDR1 is SGHDT and CDR2 is YYEEEE. The CDR3 coding sequence is TGTGCCAGCAGCTTGGTGCAGGGACGGAATGAGCAGTTCTTC. Amino acid sequence: CASSLVQGRNEQFF.

There are a few counts of this clonotype. The genes are TRBV29-1 and TRBJ1-1; D is unresolved. The CDR3 is 13 residues long. The germline gives CDR1 SQVTM, CDR2 ANQGSEA. V lost 6 bases, J lost 2 bases, and 13 bases lay in between. The CDR3 DNA sequence: TGCAGCGTGGCCAAGGTGTATAACACTGAAGCTTTCTTT. Encoded protein: CSVAKVYNTEAFF.

The rearrangement uses TRBV6-1 and TRBJ1-2; D is perhaps TRBD1 (5 bases). The V and J ends lost 4 bases and 0 bases respectively, with 6 bases between them. The CDR3 is made up of 13 amino acids. CDR1 and CDR2 from the germline V gene are MNHNS and SASEGT. DNA for the CDR3: TGTGCCAGCAGTGCGGGGGCTAACTATGGCTACACCTTC. Translating gives CASSAGANYGYTF.

The table lists this clonotype with many counts. The chain combines TRBV29-1 with TRBJ2-5; D gene unclear. V lost 0 bases and J 2 bases, leaving 1 base between the germline ends. The CDR3 loop spans 11 amino acids. The germline CDR1 and CDR2 sequences are SQVTM and ANQGSEA. The CDR3 DNA is TGCAGCGTTGAAGATCAAGAGACCCAGTACTTC. Protein sequence: CSVEDQETQYF.